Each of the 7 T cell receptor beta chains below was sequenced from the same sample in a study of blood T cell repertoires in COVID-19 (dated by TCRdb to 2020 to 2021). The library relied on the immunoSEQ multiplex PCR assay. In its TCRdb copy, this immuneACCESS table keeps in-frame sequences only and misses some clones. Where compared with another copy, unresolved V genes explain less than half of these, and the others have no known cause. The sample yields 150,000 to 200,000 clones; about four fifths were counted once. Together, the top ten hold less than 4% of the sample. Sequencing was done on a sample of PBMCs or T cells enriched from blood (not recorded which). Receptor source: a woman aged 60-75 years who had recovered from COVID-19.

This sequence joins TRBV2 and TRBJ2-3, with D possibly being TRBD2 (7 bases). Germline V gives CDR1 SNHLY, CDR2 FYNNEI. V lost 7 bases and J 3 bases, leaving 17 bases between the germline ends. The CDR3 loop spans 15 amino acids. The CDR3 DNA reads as TGTGCCAGCACCCCACGGGGAGGGGGTACAGATACGCAGTATTTT. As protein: CASTPRGGGTDTQYF.

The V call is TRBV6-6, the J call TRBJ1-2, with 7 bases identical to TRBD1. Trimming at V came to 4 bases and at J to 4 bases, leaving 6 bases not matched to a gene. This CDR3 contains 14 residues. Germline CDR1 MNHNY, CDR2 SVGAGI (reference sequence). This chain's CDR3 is CASSSPGQTYGYTF. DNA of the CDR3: TGTGCCAGCAGTTCCCCGGGACAGACCTATGGCTACACCTTC.

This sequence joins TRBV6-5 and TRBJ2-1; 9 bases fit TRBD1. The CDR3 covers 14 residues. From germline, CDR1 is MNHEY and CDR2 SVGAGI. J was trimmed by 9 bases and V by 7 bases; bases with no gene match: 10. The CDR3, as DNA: TGTGCCAGCATTAAGAGACAGGGGGTATTTGAGCAGTTCTTC. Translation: CASIKRQGVFEQFF.

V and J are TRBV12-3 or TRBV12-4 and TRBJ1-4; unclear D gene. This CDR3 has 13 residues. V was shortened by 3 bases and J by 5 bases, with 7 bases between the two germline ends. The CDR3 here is CASSFSGNEKLFF. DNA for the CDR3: TGTGCCAGCAGTTTCTCGGGGAATGAAAAACTGTTTTTT.

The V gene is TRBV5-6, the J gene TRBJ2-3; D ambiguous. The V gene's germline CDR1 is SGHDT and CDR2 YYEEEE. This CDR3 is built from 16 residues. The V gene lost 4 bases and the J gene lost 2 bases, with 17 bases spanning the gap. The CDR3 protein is CASSPYQTGDTDTQYF. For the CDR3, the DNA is TGTGCCAGCAGCCCGTACCAGACTGGAGACACAGATACGCAGTATTTT.

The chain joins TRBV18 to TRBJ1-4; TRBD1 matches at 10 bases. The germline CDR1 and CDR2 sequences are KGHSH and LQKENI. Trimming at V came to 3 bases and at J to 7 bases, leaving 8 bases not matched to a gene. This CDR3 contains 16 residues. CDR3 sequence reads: CASSPTDRGPGEKLFF. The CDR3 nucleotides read TGTGCCAGCTCACCCACTGACAGGGGGCCTGGTGAAAAACTGTTTTTT.

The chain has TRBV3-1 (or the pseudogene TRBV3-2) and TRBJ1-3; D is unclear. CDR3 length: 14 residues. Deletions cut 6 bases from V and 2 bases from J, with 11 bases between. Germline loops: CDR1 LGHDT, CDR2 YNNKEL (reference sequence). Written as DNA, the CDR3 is TGTGCCAGCAGTAAATCGGGAGCTGGAAACACCATATATTTT. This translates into CASSKSGAGNTIYF.